This T cell receptor (beta chain) was identified during a study of siplizumab effects on memory and regulatory T cells. Notes on the study in general: Memory cells that were CD4+ and unstimulated gave rise to alloreactive sequences, which siplizumab significantly reduced. The suppressive capacity of proliferating Tregs from siplizumab cultures remained unconfirmed.

With regard to this clone: Its antigen is unknown.

Germline loops: CDR1 SGHTA, CDR2 FQGTGA. Trimming took 4 bases from V and 7 from J, leaving 13 bases between them. The CDR3 is 14 amino acids. Clones were read by immunoSEQ multiplex PCR, and TCRdb kept only the in-frame ones, dropping some. The sample lists under 100,000 clones, over 90% occurring once. Sequenced material: non-Treg CD4+ T cells sorted from blood. The V and J genes are TRBV7-3 and TRBJ2-2; D is unresolved. The clonotype originates from a human donor in good health. CDR3 sequence (DNA): TGTGCCAGCAGCTCCTGGTCCACAAGCGGGGAGCTGTTTTTT. It encodes CASSSWSTSGELFF. Supplemented by reference TRBV7-3 and TRBJ2-2, the full variable domain reads GAGVSQTPSNKVTEKGKYVELRCDPISGHTALYWYRQSLGQGPEFLIYFQGTGAADDSGLPNDRFFAVRPEGSVSTLKIQRTERGDSAVYLCASSSWSTSGELFFGEGSRLTVL.